One sample yielded the 10 T cell receptor beta chains listed below, sequenced in a study of blood T cell repertoires in COVID-19. Assay used: immunoSEQ multiplex PCR; TCRdb lists only in-frame clones, some missing. Among about 190,000 clones listed, approximately 84% were seen once. The sample consisted of peripheral blood. Source of these receptors: an older woman with active or convalescent COVID-19.

To note about this clone: This sample includes further DNA sequences coding for the same CDR3. The chain links TRBV7-3 to TRBJ1-1, with no clear D. The V end lost 0 bases, the J end lost 1 base, and 3 bases lay between the germline ends. The germline V gene has CDR1 SGHTA and CDR2 FQGTGA. The CDR3 covers 13 residues. The CDR3 region is CASSLTANTEAFF. The CDR3 nucleotides are TGTGCCAGCAGCTTAACGGCGAACACTGAAGCTTTCTTT.

The V call is TRBV5-4, the J call TRBJ2-1, with TRBD1 matching 7 bases. There are 16 residues in the CDR3. The V gene's germline CDR1 is SGHNT and CDR2 YYREEE (reference sequence). J gave up 0 bases and V 3 bases, and 6 bases lay outside the gene matches. CDR3 sequence reads: CASSYNRGPSYNEQFF. The CDR3 DNA sequence: TGTGCCAGCAGCTACAATAGGGGGCCCTCCTACAATGAGCAGTTCTTC.

The chain is built from TRBV5-1 and TRBJ2-5; D not certain. The CDR3 has 13 amino acids. CDR1 is SGHRS and CDR2 is YFSETQ in the germline V gene. Trimming removed 0 bases from V and 3 bases from J, with 6 bases in between. The CDR3 loop is CASSLVNEETQYF. The CDR3 DNA follows: TGCGCCAGCAGCTTGGTAAATGAAGAGACCCAGTACTTC. The whole variable domain, remainder taken from reference TRBV5-1 and TRBJ2-5, is KAGVTQTPRYLIKTRGQQVTLSCSPISGHRSVSWYQQTPGQGLQFLFEYFSETQRNKGNFPGRFSGRQFSNSRSEMNVSTLELGDSALYLCASSLVNEETQYFGPGTRLLVL.

The chain carries TRBV27 and TRBJ1-5; 9 positions match TRBD1. J lost 4 bases, V lost 2 bases, and 6 bases had no gene match. The CDR3 has 16 residues. The V gene's germline CDR1 is MNHEY and CDR2 SMNVEV (reference sequence). CDR3 loop: CASSLGTGGSNQPQHF. In nucleotides, the CDR3 is TGTGCCAGCAGTTTAGGTACAGGGGGCTCGAATCAGCCCCAGCATTTT.

The chain carries TRBV19 and TRBJ2-1; no definite D call. This CDR3 comprises 14 residues. V lost 7 bases, J lost 7 bases, and 17 bases lay in between. Germline V gene sequence: CDR1 LNHDA, CDR2 SQIVND (reference sequence). In DNA form, the CDR3 reads TGTGCCAGTAAAAGGTTAGGCCAGGCGAATGAGCAGTTCTTC. Protein sequence: CASKRLGQANEQFF.

V usage is TRBV19 and J usage is TRBJ1-2; 9 nucleotides match TRBD1. Trimming removed 6 bases from V and 4 bases from J; junction bases left unmatched: 12. The CDR3 spans 16 residues. Germline CDR1 reads LNHDA; CDR2 reads SQIVND (reference sequence). The CDR3 sequence is CASSQAGTGYVYGYTF. The CDR3 coding sequence is TGTGCCAGTAGCCAGGCCGGGACAGGGTATGTCTATGGCTACACCTTC.

This clone was found a few times. V usage is TRBV3-1 (or the pseudogene TRBV3-2) and J usage is TRBJ1-1; 8 bases line up with TRBD1. This CDR3 region has 15 residues. Germline V gene sequence: CDR1 LGHDT, CDR2 YNNKEL (reference sequence). V lost 2 bases, J lost 4 bases, and 6 bases stayed unmatched. This CDR3 reads CASSQITGGSTEAFF. The CDR3 DNA is TGTGCCAGCAGCCAAATAACAGGGGGAAGCACTGAAGCTTTCTTT.

The genes are TRBV4-2 and TRBJ2-2; TRBD2 matches at 7 bases. The CDR3 runs 15 residues. V lost 4 bases, J lost 5 bases, and 7 bases stayed unmatched. Looked up from germline, CDR1 is LGHNA and CDR2 is YNFKEQ. For the CDR3, the DNA is TGTGCCAGCAGCCCCCGGGACTATGGAACCGGGGAGCTGTTTTTT. Protein sequence: CASSPRDYGTGELFF.

The CDR3 coding sequence is TGTGCCAGCATACCCGGGACTACCGGTGAGCAGTTCTTC. Translated: CASIPGTTGEQFF. The V and J genes are TRBV12-3 or TRBV12-4 and TRBJ2-1; 7 nucleotides agree with TRBD2. The J segment lost 9 bases and the V segment lost 7 bases, leaving 9 bases of the junction unmatched. The CDR3 loop spans 13 amino acids.

This clone was seen once. The chain couples TRBV9 to TRBJ1-1; perhaps TRBD1 as D (5 bases). The V end was cut by 5 bases, the J end by 3 bases, with 14 bases between. Germline-derived CDR1 and CDR2 are SGDLS and YYNGEE. This CDR3 has 14 amino acids. The CDR3 DNA sequence: TGTGCCAGCAGTACCAGGGAGGAGGACACTGAAGCTTTCTTT. It codes for CASSTREEDTEAFF.